Here is one TCR beta chain with its context. In blood CD8+ and CD4+ T cells, TCR beta underwent sequencing. This sample is part of a study of CD8 T cells in Susac syndrome. When the RNA was reverse transcribed, random hexamers were used with an input of 0.5 to 1 ug. In TCRdb, the immunoSEQ multiplex PCR reads were re-called with MiXCR into one record per CDR3 protein. In the table there are fewer than 150,000 distinct CDR3 sequences, approximately 93% of which are singletons. CDR1 is SGHNT and CDR2 is YYREEE in the germline V gene (reference sequence). The CDR3 spans 14 residues. V was shortened by 4 bases and J by 0 bases, with 8 bases between the two germline ends.

Material: CD4+ T cells from PBMCs. The sequence came from a human donor with multiple sclerosis. The chain links TRBV5-4 to TRBJ1-5, with D unclear. This CDR3 is CASSVVGSNQPQHF. The CDR3 DNA reads TGTGCCAGCAGCGTTGTAGGTAGCAATCAGCCCCAGCATTTT.